This T cell receptor beta chain was captured by sequencing in a study of identical twins (dated by TCRdb to the mid-2010s). Notes on the research overall: To test whether fetal clonotypes persist, the study used deep sequencing on TCR alpha and beta repertoires from monozygotic twins, unrelated adults of various ages, and cord blood. To rule out contamination, the twin experiments were replicated at different times with different library preparation protocols. Study-wide findings and limitations: Abundant cord blood beta clonotypes had fewer insertions, young adult naive repertoires showed a similar but weaker trend, and memory repertoires showed no such trend. Because the same donors could not be followed over many years, the conclusions relied on cross-sectional statistical analysis. Out-of-frame TCR alpha sequences shared between twins showed an excess of low generation-probability sequences compared with coincidental sharing between unrelated individuals. In monozygotic twins, out-of-frame TCR alpha sharing was systematically underestimated by recombination models, although the models agreed with sharing between unrelated individuals. Invariant T cells such as MAIT and iNKT could partly confound zero-insertion analyses, though diverse VJ usage argued against this for most clonotypes. Excess twin sharing in beta out-of-frame sequences was weaker because fewer shared sequences lowered the signal-to-noise ratio.

Every donor was a healthy Caucasian. The twin cohort comprised three pairs of female monozygotic twins, all aged roughly 18 to 30 years. Positive isolation kits from Invitrogen were used to isolate the CD4+ and CD8+ T cell populations. Details on this clonotype: Its binding antigen is unknown. Base qualities are not recorded, but no much larger clone differs from it by a single base.

Receptor amplification or capture employed 5' RACE. Sequencing took place on an Illumina HiSeq 2000. Template switching introduced a universal primer binding site; the final cDNA contained a unique molecular identifier, enabling accurate counting of TCR cDNA molecules. First-strand cDNA for TCR alpha and beta chains was synthesized from specific primers in the conserved constant-segment region. To control for contamination, every cDNA library was double barcoded, receiving both a SMART-Mk sample barcode and Illumina barcodes. Two successive PCR steps introduced TruSeq adapter sequences along with Illumina sample barcodes. TCR alpha and beta cDNA libraries were sequenced on the Illumina HiSeq platform with custom primers. As for the authors' bioinformatics: Unique molecular identifiers were extracted from raw reads with MiGEC, and CDR3 positions were determined with MiXCR. Recombination models were inferred per individual with the repgenHMM and IGoR tools using an EM algorithm. Shared clonotype analysis was performed with the tcR package in R, normalizing sharing by the product of cloneset sizes. Out-of-frame nonproductive sequences were analyzed to study raw recombination free of thymic and clonal selection effects. The public reads were quality trimmed at Q25 with fastp and then assembled into clones with MiXCR by TCRdb, keeping productive beta chains. Identical CDR3 proteins give one entry, which carries the most common genes and DNA. Clone size and V and J calls follow TCRdb, not the original study. This sample lists some 570,000 distinct CDR3 sequences; around 22% were detected once. Together, the top ten hold around 0.47% of the sample.

The germline V gene yields SGDLS for CDR1 and YYNGEE for CDR2. V sheds 0 bases and J sheds 3 bases, leaving 18 bases between their ends. Inclusive of the bounding cysteine and phenylalanine, the CDR3 is 18 residues long. CDR3 DNA is the only sequence kept; it has 54 bases, read in frame from the first base. The sample also formed part of further work on yellow fever vaccine responses in identical twins. From the second report: According to the authors, the vaccine-induced T cell response in identical twins seemed to be partly convergent and partly specific to each individual. Focusing on identical twins, the study followed the T cell clones that responded to the vaccine, and did so with precision.

This TCR came from a woman younger than 35 in good health. The chain employs TRBV9 and TRBJ1-4, with TRBD1 as a weak D call on 6 bases. The sample taken for sequencing was CD4+ T cells sorted from blood. The CDR3 reads CASSVVPGALGANEKLFF. The nucleotide sequence is given as TGTGCCAGCAGCGTAGTTCCGGGGGCTCTCGGTGCTAATGAAAAACTGTTTTTT.